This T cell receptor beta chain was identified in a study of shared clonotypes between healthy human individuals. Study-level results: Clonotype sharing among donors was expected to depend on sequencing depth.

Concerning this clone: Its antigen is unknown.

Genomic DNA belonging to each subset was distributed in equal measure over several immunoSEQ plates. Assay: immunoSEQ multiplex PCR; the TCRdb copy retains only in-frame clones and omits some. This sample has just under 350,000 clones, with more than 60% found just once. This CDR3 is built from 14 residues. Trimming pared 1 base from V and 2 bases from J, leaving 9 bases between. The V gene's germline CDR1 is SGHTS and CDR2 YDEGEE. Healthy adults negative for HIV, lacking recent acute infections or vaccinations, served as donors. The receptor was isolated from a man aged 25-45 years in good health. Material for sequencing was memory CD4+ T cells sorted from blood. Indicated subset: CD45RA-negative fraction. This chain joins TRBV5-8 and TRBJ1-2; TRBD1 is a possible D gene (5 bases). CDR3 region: CASSLRSGNYGYTF. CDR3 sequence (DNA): TGTGCCAGCAGCTTGCGTTCAGGGAACTATGGCTACACCTTC.